Below, 30 T cell receptor beta chains from the same sample are listed, as sequenced in a study of cytomegalovirus exposure and HLA in healthy donors (dated by TCRdb to about 2017). The library came from the immunoSEQ multiplex PCR assay. For the multiplex PCR, a mixture combining 60 forward primers for TCR Vbeta segments and 13 reverse primers for TCR Jbeta segments was used. In TCRdb, the immuneACCESS table is reduced to in-frame sequences with V and J assigned. These tables do not hold every clone; where another copy was compared, an unresolved V gene accounts for under half, and the others remain unexplained. The sample's records list approximately 75,000 clones. Roughly 5% of the sample is taken by the ten largest. The sequenced sample was PBMCs. These receptors originate from a man aged 35-49 years in good health and CMV-seronegative.

The chain carries TRBV19 and TRBJ1-1, with D possibly being TRBD1 (6 bases). This CDR3 is built from 13 residues. The V gene's germline CDR1 is LNHDA and CDR2 SQIVND (reference sequence). V lost 4 bases, J lost 1 base, and 7 bases lay in between. CDR3 sequence reads: CASSTGQNTEAFF. DNA for the CDR3: TGTGCCAGTAGTACGGGACAGAACACTGAAGCTTTCTTT.

V is TRBV4-2 and J is TRBJ2-7; 10 bases agree with TRBD2. The V and J ends lost 1 base and 3 bases, in that order; junction bases with no gene match: 12. Looked up from germline, CDR1 is LGHNA and CDR2 is YNFKEQ. The CDR3 length is 18 residues. The CDR3 protein is CASSQGGSGSGGYYEQYF. CDR3 bases: TGTGCCAGCAGCCAAGGGGGGTCGGGTAGCGGGGGGTACTACGAGCAGTACTTC.

The genes are TRBV28 and TRBJ1-1, with TRBD1 matching over 10 bases. The germline V gene has CDR1 MDHEN and CDR2 SYDVKM. CDR3 length: 15 residues. V lost 4 bases to trimming and J lost 1 base; unmatched junction nucleotides: 3. CDR3 in amino acids: CASSYGQGGNTEAFF. Here the CDR3 DNA reads TGTGCCAGCAGTTACGGACAGGGGGGGAACACTGAAGCTTTCTTT.

The J gene is TRBJ1-2, the V gene TRBV4-3, with D possibly TRBD1 on 5 matching bases. The germline CDR1 and CDR2 sequences are LGHNA and YSLEER. Trimming took 0 bases from V and 2 from J, leaving 22 bases between them. This CDR3 is 19 amino acids long. The CDR3 is CASSQDKLEGLFQNYGYTF. The CDR3 DNA reads TGCGCCAGCAGCCAAGATAAATTGGAGGGGCTTTTCCAGAACTATGGCTACACCTTC.

This chain uses TRBV7-9 with TRBJ1-2, with D possibly matching TRBD1 (5 bases). This CDR3 comprises 14 residues. V shed 5 bases and J shed 6 bases, with 16 bases lying between them. CDR1 and CDR2 from the germline V gene are SEHNR and FQNEAQ (reference sequence). The CDR3 DNA follows: TGTGCCAGCAGCCCCGGGACTCTATTGGATGGCTACACCTTC. As protein: CASSPGTLLDGYTF.

The chain combines TRBV7-9 with TRBJ2-1; 8 bases agree with TRBD2. After removal of 6 bases from V and 7 bases from J, the junction contained 14 bases not matched to a gene. In germline, CDR1 is SEHNR, CDR2 FQNEAQ (reference sequence). There are 16 residues in the CDR3. The CDR3 is CASRSPGTRFGNEQFF. The CDR3 nucleotides are TGTGCCAGCAGGTCGCCGGGGACTAGGTTTGGGAATGAGCAGTTCTTC.

This chain uses TRBV4-2 with TRBJ2-5; TRBD2 might be the D (5 bases). Germline lookup yields CDR1 LGHNA and CDR2 YNFKEQ. The ends were cut back, 5 bases at V and 0 bases at J, with 13 bases in the middle. This CDR3 has 15 amino acids. CDR3 nucleotide sequence: TGTGCCAGCAGCGCGGGCCCAGTTAACCAAGAGACCCAGTACTTC. It translates to CASSAGPVNQETQYF.

V and J are TRBV2 and TRBJ2-1; 8 bases are a match to TRBD2. The CDR3 is made up of 15 amino acids. Germline loops: CDR1 SNHLY, CDR2 FYNNEI. V gave up 1 base and J gave up 7 bases; unmatched junction bases: 6. The CDR3 DNA sequence: TGTGCCAGCAGTGAAGATTGGCTAGCGGGTAATGAGCAGTTCTTC. This encodes CASSEDWLAGNEQFF. Based on the CDR3 plus reference TRBV2 and TRBJ2-1, the full variable domain is EPEVTQTPSHQVTQMGQEVILRCVPISNHLYFYWYRQILGQKVEFLVSFYNNEISEKSEIFDDQFSVERPDGSNFTLKIRSTKLEDSAMYFCASSEDWLAGNEQFFGPGTRLTVL.

V usage is TRBV6-5 and J usage is TRBJ1-1, with 8 bases identical to TRBD1. Germline lookup yields CDR1 MNHEY and CDR2 SVGAGI. This CDR3 spans 14 amino acids. V lost 5 bases, J lost 3 bases, and 5 bases stayed unmatched. This CDR3 reads CASSPPDRDTEAFF. CDR3 DNA: TGTGCCAGCAGTCCCCCGGACAGGGACACTGAAGCTTTCTTT.

The J gene is TRBJ2-2, the V gene TRBV9, with D perhaps matching TRBD1 (6 bases). CDR1 is SGDLS, CDR2 YYNGEE, per germline. The CDR3 runs 15 residues. Trimming took off 4 bases at V and 1 base at J, with 11 bases between the two ends. The CDR3 bases are TGTGCCAGCAGCATCGGGACACTGAACACCGGGGAGCTGTTTTTT. Its protein product is CASSIGTLNTGELFF.

The V and J genes are TRBV7-6 and TRBJ2-1; 10 bases align to TRBD2. CDR3 size: 16 residues. The V gene's germline CDR1 is SGHVS and CDR2 FNYEAQ. V was pared by 4 bases and J by 6 bases, with 9 bases of the junction left unmatched. CDR3 sequence (DNA): TGTGCCAGCAGCTCAACTAGCGGGGCCAATTTCAATGAGCAGTTCTTC. Translation gives CASSSTSGANFNEQFF.

The V and J genes are TRBV5-4 and TRBJ2-3; 12 bases map to TRBD2. CDR3 length equals 17 residues. Germline V gene data show CDR1 as SGHNT and CDR2 as YYREEE (reference sequence). The J segment lost 4 bases and the V segment lost 0 bases, leaving 6 bases of the junction unmatched. CDR3 coding DNA: TGTGCCAGCAGCTTGGTCCCTAGCGGGGGGGCCGCAGATACGCAGTATTTT. Its protein is CASSLVPSGGAADTQYF.

V gene TRBV7-9 combines with J gene TRBJ1-3; 12 bases fit TRBD1. The germline V gene encodes CDR1 SEHNR and CDR2 FQNEAQ (reference sequence). This CDR3 is 18 amino acids long. J was trimmed by 5 bases and V by 3 bases; bases with no gene match: 11. This CDR3 reads CASSFSHPGQGARNTIYF. CDR3 nucleotide sequence: TGTGCCAGCAGCTTTTCCCACCCGGGACAGGGGGCCCGAAACACCATATATTTT.

The chain links TRBV5-5 to TRBJ2-3; D call uncertain. Germline CDR1 and CDR2: SGHKS and YYEKEE (reference sequence). Trimming cost V 4 bases and J 3 bases, with 9 bases left between them. CDR3 size: 13 residues. The CDR3 spells CASSLGLTDTQYF. The CDR3 DNA follows: TGTGCCAGCAGCCTCGGGTTGACAGATACGCAGTATTTT.

The chain couples TRBV29-1 to TRBJ2-6, with D perhaps TRBD2 (6 bases). CDR3 length: 13 residues. Germline-derived CDR1 and CDR2 are SQVTM and ANQGSEA. V shed 4 bases and J shed 2 bases, with 6 bases lying between them. The CDR3 region is CSVGGTGANVLTF. The CDR3 DNA sequence: TGCAGCGTTGGCGGGACTGGGGCCAACGTCCTGACTTTC.

To note about this clone: The junction and the germline gene differ at one end; a read error may be behind it. The V call is TRBV29-1, the J call TRBJ1-1; unclear D gene. The V gene's germline CDR1 is SQVTM and CDR2 ANQGSEA. The CDR3 is 11 residues long. The CDR3 sequence: CSVVNPPEAFF. DNA of the CDR3: TGCAGCGTTGTCAATCCCCCTGAAGCTTTTTTT.

The chain carries TRBV4-3 and TRBJ2-3, with a weak D call TRBD2 (5 bases). The V gene's germline CDR1 is LGHNA and CDR2 YSLEER. V was cut by 4 bases and J by 0 bases, with 17 bases left in between. This CDR3 has 17 amino acids. CDR3 sequence: CASSRGSGETSTDTQYF. CDR3 sequence (DNA): TGCGCCAGCAGCCGCGGAAGTGGGGAGACTAGCACAGATACGCAGTATTTT.

The rearrangement uses TRBV6-5 and TRBJ1-5, with 8 bases lining up with TRBD1. This CDR3 has 15 residues. Germline V gene data show CDR1 as MNHEY and CDR2 as SVGAGI. The trim removed 6 bases at V and 7 bases at J, leaving 11 bases unmatched. CDR3 sequence: CASRRKATGEQPQHF. The CDR3, as DNA: TGTGCCAGCAGACGAAAGGCGACAGGGGAACAGCCCCAGCATTTT.

V usage is TRBV18 and J usage is TRBJ2-1, with D maybe TRBD2 (6 bases). The CDR3 loop spans 15 amino acids. The germline gives CDR1 KGHSH, CDR2 LQKENI. V lost 3 bases and J lost 1, with 10 bases in between. The chain's CDR3 is CASSPLASSYNEQFF. CDR3 DNA: TGTGCCAGCTCACCCCTAGCGTCTTCCTACAATGAGCAGTTCTTC.

The genes are TRBV6-5 and TRBJ2-3; D unresolved. Germline V gene data show CDR1 as MNHEY and CDR2 as SVGAGI. This CDR3 comprises 13 residues. Trimming shortened V by 0 bases and J by 8 bases, and 9 bases separated the two germline ends. DNA of the CDR3: TGTGCCAGCAGTTACTCTCGCGGTGGTACGCAGTATTTT. This codes for CASSYSRGGTQYF.

This chain connects TRBV6-7 to TRBJ1-1; TRBD1 aligns across 9 bases. TRBV6-7 carries the ORF label, with uncertain function. CDR3 length: 13 residues. With 8 bases clipped from V and 7 bases from J, the junction kept 8 bases outside the gene matches. The CDR3 spells CASLSTGGLEAFF. For the CDR3, the DNA is TGTGCCAGCCTCTCTACAGGGGGCCTTGAAGCTTTCTTT.

V and J are TRBV5-1 and TRBJ1-6; a weak D match, TRBD1 (6 bases). V lost 0 bases to trimming and J lost 9 bases, with 13 bases between them. Germline CDR1 is SGHRS and CDR2 is YFSETQ. The CDR3 loop spans 15 amino acids. CDR3 protein: CASSLGAGDRSPLHF. CDR3 nucleotides: TGCGCCAGCAGCTTGGGGGCAGGGGACCGTTCACCCCTCCACTTT.

This chain connects TRBV12-5 to TRBJ2-3; 9 bases are a match to TRBD2. The CDR3 totals 15 residues. After removal of 7 bases from V and 4 bases from J, the junction contained 9 bases not matched to a gene. CDR1 and CDR2 (germline): LGHNT, FRNRAP. DNA of the CDR3: TGTGCTAGTGCCTTGGGACTAGCCAGCGCAGATACGCAGTATTTT. Translated, it gives CASALGLASADTQYF. Drawing the rest from reference TRBV12-5 and TRBJ2-3, the complete variable domain is DARVTQTPRHKVTEMGQEVTMRCQPILGHNTVFWYRQTMMQGLELLAYFRNRAPLDDSGMPKDRFSAEMPDATLATLKIQPSEPRDSAVYFCASALGLASADTQYFGPGTRLTVL.

This chain uses TRBV4-1 with TRBJ2-3; D perhaps matches TRBD2 (6 bases). The CDR3 runs to 16 residues. Germline assignment: CDR1 MGHRA and CDR2 YSYEKL. Deletions cut 3 bases from V and 2 bases from J, with 15 bases between. This CDR3 reads CASSQSGRRVTDTQYF. In DNA, the CDR3 is TGCGCCAGCAGCCAGAGCGGACGGAGGGTCACAGATACGCAGTATTTT.

The V call is TRBV7-2, the J call TRBJ2-5; 8 bases match TRBD2. The CDR3 consists of 14 residues. Germline CDR1 and CDR2: SGHTA and FQGNSA. V lost 5 bases and J lost 5; bases outside the gene matches: 7. The CDR3 DNA follows: TGTGCCAGCAGCCCCCGGACTAGCCGGGAGACCCAGTACTTC. It is translated as CASSPRTSRETQYF.

J is TRBJ2-2 and V is TRBV15; the D is unclear. CDR1 is LNHNV, CDR2 YYDKDF, per germline (reference sequence). Trimming took 1 base from V and 1 from J, leaving 13 bases between them. The CDR3 contains 17 residues. The CDR3 coding sequence is TGTGCCACCAGCAGAGGGAGCTCGCTGGGGAACACCGGGGAGCTGTTTTTT. This gives the protein CATSRGSSLGNTGELFF.

The chain uses TRBV5-1 and TRBJ1-1; D unresolved. Trimming took 3 bases from V and 3 from J, leaving 12 bases between them. There are 14 residues in the CDR3. CDR1 SGHRS and CDR2 YFSETQ come from the germline V gene. The CDR3 bases are TGCGCCAGCAGCTGGAGTCTCGGGGACACTGAAGCTTTCTTT. Its protein is CASSWSLGDTEAFF.

This sequence joins TRBV6-1 and TRBJ1-2; D may be TRBD1 (5 bases). This CDR3 comprises 12 residues. CDR1 and CDR2 from the germline V gene are MNHNS and SASEGT. V lost 1 base and J lost 10, with 10 bases in between. CDR3 sequence: CASSEGLRAYTF. The CDR3 DNA is TGTGCCAGCAGTGAAGGACTCAGGGCCTACACCTTC.

The CDR3 spells CASSEWGDSYEQYF. As DNA, the CDR3 is TGTGCCAGCAGTGAATGGGGGGACTCCTACGAGCAGTACTTC. The chain uses TRBV25-1 and TRBJ2-7; D may be TRBD2 (6 bases). Germline V lookup: CDR1 MGHDK, CDR2 SYGVNS. The CDR3 consists of 14 residues. V was shortened by 1 base and J by 0 bases, with 7 bases between the two germline ends.

This chain uses TRBV30 with TRBJ1-4, with unresolved D. Germline CDR1 GTSNPN, CDR2 SVGIG (reference sequence). This CDR3 is built from 15 residues. The V gene lost 0 bases and the J gene lost 0 bases, with 8 bases spanning the gap. Written as DNA, the CDR3 is TGTGCCTGGAGTGTCGGAGCTGCAACTAATGAAAAACTGTTTTTT. This translates into CAWSVGAATNEKLFF. Using reference TRBV30 and TRBJ1-4 for the parts outside the CDR3, the full variable domain is SQTIHQWPATLVQPVGSPLSLECTVEGTSNPNLYWYRQAAGRGLQLLFYSVGIGQISSEVPQNLSASRPQDRQFILSSKKLLLSDSGFYLCAWSVGAATNEKLFFGSGTQLSVL.